The T cell receptor beta chain described here comes from a study of regulatory T cells in long-lasting Graves disease. Turning to this clonotype: Antigen unknown.

Documented time point: newly diagnosed GD, antithyroid drugs for less than 3 months. PBMC RNA was the source of the TCR library. Arm-PCR with iRepertoire HTBI primers amplified the CDR3 regions for these TCR beta libraries. In the authors' workflow: The identification of about 66 TRBV and roughly 15 TRBJ segments was made across samples. TCRdb processed the multiplex PCR reads anew with MiXCR; each CDR3 protein has one entry. In this record, the V and J calls reflect TCRdb's handling and not the investigators' own analysis. This table has a few hundred thousand distinct CDR3 sequences, 20% appearing once. General study results and limits: When disease was persistent, TRBV28, TRBJ1-2 and TRBJ2-5 were the favored segments.

Germline V gene data show CDR1 as DFQATT and CDR2 as SNEGSKA (reference sequence). This CDR3 is 14 amino acids long. V lost 6 bases and J 0 bases, leaving 15 bases between the germline ends. The clonotype comes from a female donor with Graves disease. The genes are TRBV20-1 and TRBJ2-7, with D possibly being TRBD2 (7 bases). The sample was peripheral blood mononuclear cells (PBMCs), taken at new diagnosis, from a patient treated with antithyroid drugs. CDR3 protein: CSAVGGGPSYEQYF. CDR3 nucleotides: TGCAGTGCCGTAGGGGGGGGGCCCTCCTACGAGCAGTACTTC.